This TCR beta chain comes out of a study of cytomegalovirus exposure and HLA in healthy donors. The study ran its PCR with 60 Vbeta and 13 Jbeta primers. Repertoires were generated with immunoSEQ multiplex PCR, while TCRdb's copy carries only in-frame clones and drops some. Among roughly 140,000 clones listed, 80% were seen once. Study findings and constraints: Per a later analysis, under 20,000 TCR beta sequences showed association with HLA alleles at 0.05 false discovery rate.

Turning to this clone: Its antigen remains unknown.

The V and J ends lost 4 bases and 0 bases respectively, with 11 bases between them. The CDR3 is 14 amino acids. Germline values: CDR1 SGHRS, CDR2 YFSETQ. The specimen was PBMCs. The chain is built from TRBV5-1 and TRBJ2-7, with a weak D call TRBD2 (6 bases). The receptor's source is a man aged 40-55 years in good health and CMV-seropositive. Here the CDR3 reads CASSGPGVSYEQYF. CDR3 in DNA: TGCGCCAGCAGCGGCCCGGGAGTCTCCTACGAGCAGTACTTC.